The next 24 T cell receptor beta chains were all read from a single sample in a study of shared clonotypes between healthy human individuals. Profiled with immunoSEQ multiplex PCR; TCRdb holds only in-frame clones, not every one. The data contain about 1.5 million clones, 95% to 99% of them singletons. The sample was naive CD4+ T cells sorted from blood. Subset in this sample: CD45RA+ positively selected. All receptors derive from a man under 40 in good health.

As for this clone: The identical CDR3 is also encoded by other nucleotide sequences in the sample. The rearrangement links TRBV18 to TRBJ2-1, with D maybe TRBD1 (5 bases). CDR1 KGHSH and CDR2 LQKENI come from the germline V gene. This CDR3 is 12 amino acids long. The V end was cut by 3 bases, the J end by 5 bases, with 5 bases between. The CDR3 DNA reads as TGTGCCAGCTCACCCAGGGACAATGAGCAGTTCTTC. Its protein product is CASSPRDNEQFF.

The V and J genes are TRBV5-5 and TRBJ2-7, with a possible D match to TRBD2 (6 bases). The CDR3 loop spans 14 amino acids. Germline values: CDR1 SGHKS, CDR2 YYEKEE (reference sequence). Trimming shortened V by 7 bases and J by 2 bases, and 16 bases separated the two germline ends. As DNA, the CDR3 is TGTGCCAGCCGAGTTGGGCGGGATACCTACGAGCAGTACTTC. As protein: CASRVGRDTYEQYF.

CDR3 DNA: TGTGCCAGCACCACGGTGTCAGGAAACTACAATGAGCAGTTCTTC. Protein product: CASTTVSGNYNEQFF. The rearrangement uses TRBV2 and TRBJ2-1, with no clear D. Trimming removed 7 bases at V and 3 bases at J, with 16 bases between. CDR1 is SNHLY, CDR2 FYNNEI, per germline. There are 15 residues in the CDR3.

The J gene is TRBJ1-5, the V gene TRBV15; maybe TRBD1 (5 bases). This CDR3 has 15 residues. Germline V CDR1 and CDR2: LNHNV, YYDKDF (reference sequence). With 5 bases removed from V and 8 bases from J, the gap between germline ends came to 19 bases. The CDR3 is CATSGRDPIQEPQHF. The CDR3 DNA reads as TGTGCCACCAGCGGAAGGGACCCCATTCAGGAGCCCCAGCATTTT.

The chain has TRBV27 and TRBJ2-7; D call uncertain. CDR1 MNHEY and CDR2 SMNVEV come from the germline V gene (reference sequence). V was cut by 4 bases and J by 5 bases, with 15 bases left in between. The length of the CDR3 is 14 residues. DNA of the CDR3: TGTGCCAGCAGTTCTTTGAGGTTTACCCACGAGCAGTACTTC. This translates into CASSSLRFTHEQYF.

The gene calls are TRBV10-1 and TRBJ2-1, with 14 bases aligning to TRBD2. The trim removed 8 bases at V and 7 bases at J, leaving 4 bases unmatched. The CDR3 runs 14 residues. The germline V gene encodes CDR1 WNHNN and CDR2 SYGVQD (reference sequence). The CDR3 sequence is CASGTSGSYNEQFF. In DNA, the CDR3 is TGCGCCAGCGGGACTAGCGGGAGCTATAATGAGCAGTTCTTC.

The rearrangement links TRBV5-4 to TRBJ2-3, with a weak D call TRBD2 (5 bases). The germline V gene encodes CDR1 SGHNT and CDR2 YYREEE (reference sequence). CDR3 length: 14 amino acids. The ends were cut back, 4 bases at V and 2 bases at J, with 11 bases in the middle. The CDR3 here is CASSPRLSTDTQYF. CDR3 DNA: TGTGCCAGCAGCCCCCGACTATCCACAGATACGCAGTATTTT.

J is TRBJ2-7 and V is TRBV6-5; D possibly corresponds to TRBD1 (5 bases). The CDR3 has 15 amino acids. V was cut by 2 bases and J by 1 base, with 12 bases left in between. Germline CDR1 and CDR2: MNHEY and SVGAGI. CDR3 in amino acids: CASSYAQGISYEQYF. CDR3 coding DNA: TGTGCCAGCAGTTACGCGCAGGGTATATCCTACGAGCAGTACTTC.

This clone was recorded once. This rearrangement joins TRBV4-1 to TRBJ2-1; 8 bases are shared with TRBD2. With 2 bases clipped from V and 1 base from J, the junction kept 7 bases outside the gene matches. The CDR3 contains 17 residues. Germline lookup yields CDR1 MGHRA and CDR2 YSYEKL. The CDR3 DNA is TGCGCCAGCAGCCAATCGGGAGCTAGCGGGTCCTACAATGAGCAGTTCTTC. Protein sequence: CASSQSGASGSYNEQFF.

The V call is TRBV28, the J call TRBJ1-5; D gene unclear. Germline CDR1 reads MDHEN; CDR2 reads SYDVKM. The CDR3 spans 12 residues. Trimming pared 6 bases from V and 9 bases from J, leaving 12 bases between. Written as DNA, the CDR3 is TGTGCCAGCAGCCCCACCCGGAGGCCCCAGCATTTT. This codes for CASSPTRRPQHF.

This clone turned up a few times. The rearrangement uses TRBV11-3 and TRBJ2-2; D is perhaps TRBD2 (6 bases). Trimming took off 4 bases at V and 1 base at J, with 13 bases between the two ends. The CDR3 covers 16 residues. Germline V gives CDR1 SGHNT, CDR2 YENEEA. The CDR3 coding sequence is TGTGCCAGCAGCTCCACTAGCTGGGAGAACACCGGGGAGCTGTTTTTT. Residues: CASSSTSWENTGELFF.

The rearrangement uses TRBV4-1 and TRBJ2-5; 7 bases map to TRBD1. The CDR3 length is 16 residues. The germline gives CDR1 MGHRA, CDR2 YSYEKL. Germline trimming cut 4 bases from V and 5 bases from J; bases unmatched to any gene: 13. The chain's CDR3 is CASSRGQVLFSETQYF. CDR3 sequence (DNA): TGCGCCAGCAGCCGCGGACAGGTCCTTTTTTCGGAGACCCAGTACTTC.

The chain combines TRBV6-5 with TRBJ1-5, with TRBD1 as a possible D gene (6 bases). Germline V gene data show CDR1 as MNHEY and CDR2 as SVGAGI. Trimming cost V 0 bases and J 8 bases, with 11 bases left between them. The CDR3 is 14 residues long. DNA of the CDR3: TGTGCCAGCAGTTACTCGTGGGGGCTGGAGCCCCAGCATTTT. This gives the protein CASSYSWGLEPQHF.

This chain links TRBV5-5 with TRBJ1-1; the D gene is possibly TRBD1 (5 bases). The CDR3 contains 12 residues. V was trimmed by 0 bases and J by 5 bases, leaving 5 bases between them. Germline values: CDR1 SGHKS, CDR2 YYEKEE (reference sequence). DNA for the CDR3: TGTGCCAGCAGCTTGGAGGGGACTGAAGCTTTCTTT. It translates to CASSLEGTEAFF.

This clone was observed a few times. Other DNA sequences within the sample encode an identical CDR3. J is TRBJ2-2 and V is TRBV5-1, with D tentatively TRBD2 (5 bases). CDR1 is SGHRS and CDR2 is YFSETQ in the germline V gene. This CDR3 has 14 amino acids. Trimming cost V 0 bases and J 3 bases, with 6 bases left between them. The CDR3 DNA is TGCGCCAGCAGCTTGGCCGGGGACACCGGGGAGCTGTTTTTT. Protein product: CASSLAGDTGELFF. Full variable domain (outside the CDR3, taken from reference TRBV5-1 and TRBJ2-2): KAGVTQTPRYLIKTRGQQVTLSCSPISGHRSVSWYQQTPGQGLQFLFEYFSETQRNKGNFPGRFSGRQFSNSRSEMNVSTLELGDSALYLCASSLAGDTGELFFGEGSRLTVL.

CDR3 sequence (DNA): TGTGCCATCAGCTCCGGGACAGAATCCTACGAGCAGTACTTC. Protein: CAISSGTESYEQYF. The chain joins TRBV10-3 to TRBJ2-7, with 7 positions matching TRBD1. The CDR3 totals 14 residues. In germline, CDR1 is ENHRY, CDR2 SYGVKD. Germline trimming cut 6 bases from V and 1 base from J; bases unmatched to any gene: 6.

This clone appeared once. The gene calls are TRBV28 and TRBJ2-2; D is ambiguous. CDR3 size: 13 residues. V was cut by 8 bases and J by 6 bases, with 13 bases left in between. Germline V CDR1 and CDR2: MDHEN, SYDVKM. CDR3 loop: CASSRVIPGELFF. The DNA of the CDR3 is TGTGCCAGCTCCCGGGTGATCCCCGGGGAGCTGTTTTTT.

The chain has TRBV18 and TRBJ2-4; TRBD2 aligns across 10 bases. From germline, CDR1 is KGHSH and CDR2 LQKENI. J was trimmed by 6 bases and V by 3 bases; bases with no gene match: 5. The CDR3 has 15 residues. CDR3 coding DNA: TGTGCCAGCTCACCCGGACTAGCGGTTGGAAACATTCAGTACTTC. Amino acids: CASSPGLAVGNIQYF. Looking up the rest from reference TRBV18 and TRBJ2-4 gives the full variable domain: NAGVMQNPRHLVRRRGQEARLRCSPMKGHSHVYWYRQLPEEGLKFMVYLQKENIIDESGMPKERFSAEFPKEGPSILRIQQVVRGDSAAYFCASSPGLAVGNIQYFGAGTRLSVL.

This clone was detected only once. The V and J genes are TRBV4-3 and TRBJ2-1; 14 bases agree with TRBD2. The CDR3 runs to 17 residues. V shed 5 bases and J 0 bases; nucleotides not matched to a gene: 3. Germline values: CDR1 LGHNA, CDR2 YSLEER. The CDR3 sequence is CASSFGTSGSSYNEQFF. For the CDR3, the DNA is TGCGCCAGCAGCTTCGGGACTAGCGGGAGCTCCTACAATGAGCAGTTCTTC.

V is TRBV28 and J is TRBJ2-7; 7 bases line up with TRBD2. This CDR3 contains 17 residues. CDR1 and CDR2 (germline): MDHEN, SYDVKM. Trimming took 0 bases from V and 0 from J; bases not matched to a gene: 8. CDR3 sequence reads: CASSLWAPGGSSYEQYF. The CDR3, as DNA: TGTGCCAGCAGTTTATGGGCACCGGGGGGAAGCTCCTACGAGCAGTACTTC.

This clone was detected only once. This sample also contains other DNA sequences that code for the same CDR3. V and J are TRBV30 and TRBJ2-3; 9 bases line up with TRBD2. Trimming took 0 bases from V and 2 from J; bases not matched to a gene: 3. The V gene's germline CDR1 is GTSNPN and CDR2 SVGIG (reference sequence). The CDR3 length is 15 residues. In DNA form, the CDR3 reads TGTGCCTGGAGTGTGGCGGGAGGGCTCACAGATACGCAGTATTTT. This translates into CAWSVAGGLTDTQYF.

The V gene is TRBV23-1, the J gene TRBJ1-4, with no clear D. TRBV23-1 is identified as an open reading frame with a role that is uncertain. The ends were cut back, 7 bases at V and 14 bases at J, with 17 bases in the middle. This CDR3 has 12 residues. CDR3 amino acids: CASKPGLGNLFF. DNA for the CDR3: TGCGCCAGCAAACCCGGCCTAGGTAATCTGTTTTTT.

Note on this clone: A read error may produce the germline difference seen at one junction end. V and J are TRBV18 and TRBJ2-7; 12 positions agree with TRBD1. The length of the CDR3 is 13 residues. Germline values: CDR1 KGHSH, CDR2 LQKENI. CDR3 amino acids: CASSRDRGHGRDF. The CDR3 coding sequence is TGTGCCAGCTCGCGGGACAGGGGGCATGGTCGGGACTTC.

J is TRBJ2-7 and V is TRBV7-2, with TRBD2 identical over 10 bases. This CDR3 contains 18 residues. CDR1 is SGHTA and CDR2 is FQGNSA in the germline V gene. V lost 2 bases and J lost 0; bases outside the gene matches: 10. As DNA, the CDR3 is TGTGCCAGCAGCTTAAGGGGCACTAGCGGGATGAGCTCCTACGAGCAGTACTTC. It encodes CASSLRGTSGMSSYEQYF.